The present T cell receptor (beta chain) was sequenced within a study of T cell responses to AZD1222 COVID-19 vaccine. Germline V gene data show CDR1 as SGHRS and CDR2 as YFSETQ. CDR3 length equals 15 residues. Between the trimmed V and J ends, which lost 0 bases and 0 bases, there was a span of 7 bases. Only one count was recorded for this clone. Its antigen is still unknown. Findings of the study overall: Of spike-specific TCRs, nearly half reportedly target regions left unmutated in variants.

Assay used: immunoSEQ multiplex PCR; TCRdb lists only in-frame clones, some missing. This table holds just under 85,000 clones, about 82% found once. The material sequenced was peripheral blood, taken on day 0 of AZD1222 vaccination. The clonotype was recovered from an adult in good health. The V gene is TRBV5-1, the J gene TRBJ2-1, with unresolved D. The CDR3 loop reads CASSLESSSYNEQFF. DNA of the CDR3: TGCGCCAGCAGCTTGGAGTCGAGCTCCTACAATGAGCAGTTCTTC.